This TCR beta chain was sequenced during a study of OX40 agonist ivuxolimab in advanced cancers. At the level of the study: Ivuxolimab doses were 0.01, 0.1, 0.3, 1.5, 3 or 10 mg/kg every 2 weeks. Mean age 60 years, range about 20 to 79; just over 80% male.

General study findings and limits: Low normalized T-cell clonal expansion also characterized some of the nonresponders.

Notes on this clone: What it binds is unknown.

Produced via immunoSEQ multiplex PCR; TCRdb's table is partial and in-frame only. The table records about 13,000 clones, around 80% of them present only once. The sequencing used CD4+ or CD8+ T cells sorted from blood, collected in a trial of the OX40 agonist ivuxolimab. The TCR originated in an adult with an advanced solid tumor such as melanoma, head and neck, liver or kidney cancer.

CDR3 loop: CACHGDEGVNYGYTF. Here the CDR3 DNA reads TGTGCCTGTCACGGGGACGAGGGAGTTAACTATGGCTACACCTTC. This chain joins TRBV30 and TRBJ1-2, with D possibly matching TRBD1 (5 bases). The CDR3 covers 15 residues. Germline values: CDR1 GTSNPN, CDR2 SVGIG (reference sequence). Trimming pared 6 bases from V and 1 base from J, leaving 18 bases between.